This entry lists 31 T cell receptor beta chains sequenced from one sample in a study of cytomegalovirus exposure and HLA in healthy donors. 13 Jbeta primers and 60 Vbeta primers were used for the PCR. This table comes from immunoSEQ multiplex PCR, and its TCRdb copy is limited to in-frame clones, with some not included. The sample consists of around 170,000 clones, roughly 80% of them appearing once. The sample taken for sequencing was PBMCs. Receptors originate from a man aged 45-65 years in good health and CMV-seronegative.

This chain links TRBV7-2 with TRBJ2-3; tentatively, D is TRBD1 (5 bases). This CDR3 spans 12 amino acids. Germline assignment: CDR1 SGHTA and CDR2 FQGNSA. Trimming took 5 bases from V and 7 from J, leaving 10 bases between them. CDR3 bases: TGTGCCAGCAGCCTAAACAGGAATACGCAGTATTTT. This codes for CASSLNRNTQYF. Full variable domain (remainder filled in from reference TRBV7-2 and TRBJ2-3): GAGVSQSPSNKVTEKGKDVELRCDPISGHTALYWYRQSLGQGLEFLIYFQGNSAPDKSGLPSDRFSAERTGGSVSTLTIQRTQQEDSAVYLCASSLNRNTQYFGPGTRLTVL.

The chain carries TRBV27 and TRBJ1-2; TRBD1 matches 7 bases. This CDR3 has 15 amino acids. V was clipped by 4 bases and J by 8 bases; unmatched bases: 13. The germline V gene has CDR1 MNHEY and CDR2 SMNVEV (reference sequence). The DNA for the CDR3 is TGTGCCAGCAGTTACGATCGCAGGGGGGCGCGGGGCTACACCTTC. This codes for CASSYDRRGARGYTF.

For this clone: This specimen includes other DNA sequences encoding the same CDR3. The rearrangement links TRBV5-1 to TRBJ1-2; tentatively, D is TRBD1 (5 bases). The germline CDR1 and CDR2 sequences are SGHRS and YFSETQ. V lost 0 bases and J lost 7, with 10 bases in between. The CDR3 is made up of 13 amino acids. The CDR3 region has the DNA TGCGCCAGCAGCTTGGGGCAGGGTGGTGGCTACACCTTC. Protein sequence: CASSLGQGGGYTF.

V usage is TRBV2 and J usage is TRBJ2-2; possibly TRBD1 for D (5 bases). Germline assignment: CDR1 SNHLY and CDR2 FYNNEI. This CDR3 spans 12 amino acids. Trimming stripped 6 bases from V and 7 bases from J, with 9 bases between. CDR3 residues: CASSRANGELFF. The DNA for the CDR3 is TGTGCCAGCAGCAGGGCCAACGGGGAGCTGTTTTTT.

The rearrangement links TRBV9 to TRBJ2-5; D may be TRBD2 (6 bases). CDR3 size: 15 residues. V lost 0 bases to trimming and J lost 4 bases, with 13 bases between them. CDR1 SGDLS and CDR2 YYNGEE come from the germline V gene. The CDR3 region has the DNA TGTGCCAGCAGCGTAGCTTTTGGGAGGTCAGAGACCCAGTACTTC. This sequence encodes CASSVAFGRSETQYF.

The chain joins TRBV7-9 to TRBJ2-1; D possibly corresponds to TRBD2 (5 bases). CDR3 length: 12 residues. Trimming shortened V by 2 bases and J by 7 bases, and 6 bases separated the two germline ends. CDR1 and CDR2 from the germline V gene are SEHNR and FQNEAQ (reference sequence). The chain's CDR3 is CASSLPGNEQFF. In nucleotides, the CDR3 is TGTGCCAGCAGCTTACCGGGGAATGAGCAGTTCTTC.

V is TRBV2 and J is TRBJ1-3; 7 bases align to TRBD1. CDR3 length: 12 amino acids. Trimming cost V 6 bases and J 4 bases; bases outside gene matches: 0. Looked up from germline, CDR1 is SNHLY and CDR2 is FYNNEI. CDR3 sequence: CASRDRGNTIYF. The CDR3 nucleotides read TGTGCCAGCAGGGACAGGGGAAACACCATATATTTT.

This chain uses TRBV5-6 with TRBJ2-7; maybe TRBD1 (7 bases). Trimming cost V 0 bases and J 0 bases, with 13 bases left between them. In germline, CDR1 is SGHDT, CDR2 YYEEEE. The CDR3 runs 16 residues. The CDR3 is CASSLDGRGDSYEQYF. The CDR3 DNA follows: TGTGCCAGCAGCTTGGACGGCAGGGGGGACTCCTACGAGCAGTACTTC.

This clone was observed a handful of times. The rearrangement joins TRBV30 to TRBJ1-2; D may be TRBD1 (6 bases). The CDR3 sequence is 13 residues long. Germline V gene lookup returns CDR1 GTSNPN and CDR2 SVGIG (reference sequence). V lost 3 bases to trimming and J lost 8 bases, with 16 bases between them. The DNA for the CDR3 is TGTGCCTGGAGAATAGGGGGGGTAGTGGGCTACACCTTC. Translated: CAWRIGGVVGYTF.

The V gene is TRBV5-6, the J gene TRBJ1-4; TRBD1 aligns across 9 bases. V shed 5 bases and J 11 bases; nucleotides not matched to a gene: 13. The CDR3 extends over 15 amino acids. Germline lookup yields CDR1 SGHDT and CDR2 YYEEEE. This CDR3 reads CASSYTGGQGGKLFF. For the CDR3, the DNA is TGTGCCAGCAGTTATACAGGGGGCCAAGGGGGGAAACTGTTTTTT.

The gene calls are TRBV27 and TRBJ1-5; no reliable D call. The germline gives CDR1 MNHEY, CDR2 SMNVEV (reference sequence). Trimming shortened V by 2 bases and J by 6 bases, and 11 bases separated the two germline ends. The CDR3 is made up of 14 amino acids. The CDR3: CASSLGGYRQPQHF. In DNA form, the CDR3 reads TGTGCCAGCAGTTTAGGAGGGTATCGTCAGCCCCAGCATTTT.

DNA for the CDR3: TGTGCCAGCAGCTGGGGGACTAGCGGGGTTGATACGCAGTATTTT. This codes for CASSWGTSGVDTQYF. The genes are TRBV5-6 and TRBJ2-3, with 13 bases aligning to TRBD2. CDR1 and CDR2 (germline): SGHDT, YYEEEE. The CDR3 runs 15 residues. Trimming cost V 3 bases and J 6 bases; bases outside gene matches: 4. Full variable domain (outside the CDR3, taken from reference TRBV5-6 and TRBJ2-3): DAGVTQSPTHLIKTRGQQVTLRCSPKSGHDTVSWYQQALGQGPQFIFQYYEEEERQRGNFPDRFSGHQFPNYSSELNVNALLLGDSALYLCASSWGTSGVDTQYFGPGTRLTVL.

The V and J genes are TRBV29-1 and TRBJ1-2, with 7 bases fitting TRBD1. Trimming took 4 bases from V and 8 from J; bases not matched to a gene: 10. Germline assignment: CDR1 SQVTM and CDR2 ANQGSEA. The CDR3 loop spans 13 amino acids. The CDR3 DNA reads TGCAGCGTTGTAAAGGGGGCCTTTGGAGGCTACACCTTC. Amino acids: CSVVKGAFGGYTF.

This chain joins TRBV4-3 and TRBJ1-2; D remains ambiguous. Looked up from germline, CDR1 is LGHNA and CDR2 is YSLEER. The CDR3 contains 12 residues. V lost 4 bases and J lost 7, with 10 bases in between. Written as DNA, the CDR3 is TGCGCCAGCAGCCGTACGGGGTCTGGCTACACCTTC. It yields the protein CASSRTGSGYTF.

This clone was counted once. J is TRBJ2-1 and V is TRBV7-2; D gene ambiguous. Germline CDR1 reads SGHTA; CDR2 reads FQGNSA. CDR3 length: 14 amino acids. Trimming shortened V by 2 bases and J by 10 bases, and 15 bases separated the two germline ends. CDR3 bases: TGTGCCAGCAGCTTATCCCACTCTGCTTCAGAGCAGTTCTTC. This encodes CASSLSHSASEQFF.

The chain uses TRBV30 and TRBJ1-1; D unclear. Looked up from germline, CDR1 is GTSNPN and CDR2 is SVGIG (reference sequence). The CDR3 totals 13 residues. Trimming removed 1 base at V and 6 bases at J, with 12 bases between. The CDR3 spells CAWSARFGPEAFF. The CDR3 bases are TGTGCCTGGAGTGCAAGATTTGGGCCTGAAGCTTTCTTT.

V gene TRBV4-3 combines with J gene TRBJ2-2; TRBD1 is a possible D gene (6 bases). Deletions cut 0 bases from V and 5 bases from J, with 13 bases between. The CDR3 sequence is 16 residues long. CDR1 LGHNA and CDR2 YSLEER come from the germline V gene. The CDR3 spells CASSQDPITGTGELFF. DNA for the CDR3: TGCGCCAGCAGCCAAGATCCCATCACAGGGACCGGGGAGCTGTTTTTT.

The rearrangement uses TRBV6-6 and TRBJ1-1; D is uncertain. The CDR3 consists of 14 residues. Germline V gene lookup returns CDR1 MNHNY and CDR2 SVGAGI (reference sequence). Trimming cost V 2 bases and J 0 bases, with 7 bases left between them. In DNA form, the CDR3 reads TGTGCCAGCAGTTACGGGCACCTGAACACTGAAGCTTTCTTT. This codes for CASSYGHLNTEAFF.

This sequence joins TRBV2 and TRBJ1-1; D call uncertain. CDR3 length: 14 amino acids. The V end was cut by 7 bases, the J end by 1 base, with 13 bases between. The germline V gene encodes CDR1 SNHLY and CDR2 FYNNEI. The CDR3 sequence: CASTTRAGNTEAFF. Here the CDR3 DNA reads TGTGCCAGCACGACGAGGGCAGGGAACACTGAAGCTTTCTTT. Filled out from reference TRBV2 and TRBJ1-1, the complete variable domain reads EPEVTQTPSHQVTQMGQEVILRCVPISNHLYFYWYRQILGQKVEFLVSFYNNEISEKSEIFDDQFSVERPDGSNFTLKIRSTKLEDSAMYFCASTTRAGNTEAFFGQGTRLTVV.

This CDR3 reads CASSQDRTGARSPLHF. The CDR3 DNA reads TGCGCCAGCAGCCAAGATCGTACAGGGGCTCGATCACCCCTCCACTTT. The chain joins TRBV4-1 to TRBJ1-6, with 7 bases aligning to TRBD1. J was trimmed by 10 bases and V by 0 bases; bases with no gene match: 9. CDR1 and CDR2 (germline): MGHRA, YSYEKL. The length of the CDR3 is 16 residues.

The V and J genes are TRBV6-1 and TRBJ1-1; D gene unclear. V lost 6 bases and J 5 bases, leaving 16 bases between the germline ends. Germline-derived CDR1 and CDR2 are MNHNS and SASEGT. The CDR3 covers 14 residues. The CDR3 region is CASRPPQIRTEAFF. The CDR3 bases are TGTGCCAGCAGGCCCCCACAGATTAGGACTGAAGCTTTCTTT.

V is TRBV27 and J is TRBJ2-1, with TRBD1 identical over 10 bases. Germline values: CDR1 MNHEY, CDR2 SMNVEV (reference sequence). With 7 bases clipped from V and 5 bases from J, the junction kept 20 bases outside the gene matches. This CDR3 contains 19 residues. The CDR3 spells CASTYNLGTGVFNDNEQFF. CDR3 nucleotides: TGTGCCAGCACCTATAACCTCGGGACAGGGGTTTTTAATGACAATGAGCAGTTCTTC.

The V call is TRBV21-1, the J call TRBJ2-5; TRBD2, the D gene given by the table, was not confirmed from the DNA. TRBV21-1 is a recognized pseudogene. This CDR3 spans 15 amino acids. The chain's CDR3 is CASRVIAGDQETQYF. CDR3 DNA sequence: TGTGCCAGCAGAGTCATAGCGGGGGATCAAGAGACCCAGTACTTC.

The chain links TRBV4-3 to TRBJ1-3; 8 bases fit TRBD1. Unmatched junction bases numbered 0, after V lost 2 bases and J lost 0 bases. The length of the CDR3 is 15 residues. Germline V gene sequence: CDR1 LGHNA, CDR2 YSLEER. CDR3 region: CASSQTGGSGNTIYF. CDR3 nucleotides: TGCGCCAGCAGCCAAACAGGGGGCTCTGGAAACACCATATATTTT.

The chain employs TRBV7-9 and TRBJ2-7; D remains unclear. This CDR3 spans 15 amino acids. The V end was cut by 0 bases, the J end by 0 bases, with 9 bases between. Looked up from germline, CDR1 is SEHNR and CDR2 is FQNEAQ (reference sequence). Here the CDR3 reads CASSLAGRPSYEQYF. Here the CDR3 DNA reads TGTGCCAGCAGCTTAGCGGGCCGACCCTCCTACGAGCAGTACTTC.

This sequence joins TRBV28 and TRBJ1-2; TRBD1 matches 8 bases. From germline, CDR1 is MDHEN and CDR2 SYDVKM. The CDR3 runs to 15 residues. V lost 2 bases and J lost 4; bases outside the gene matches: 6. CDR3 sequence: CASSLAITGGYGYTF. DNA of the CDR3: TGTGCCAGCAGTTTAGCCATCACAGGGGGCTATGGCTACACCTTC.

This clone has a handful of counts. This chain joins TRBV5-6 and TRBJ2-1, with 13 bases aligning to TRBD2. This CDR3 comprises 16 residues. V gave up 0 bases and J gave up 8 bases; unmatched junction bases: 5. Per the germline V gene, CDR1 is SGHDT and CDR2 is YYEEEE. The CDR3 protein is CASSLVTSGGEHEQFF. In DNA form, the CDR3 reads TGTGCCAGCAGCTTGGTCACTAGCGGGGGGGAACATGAGCAGTTCTTC.

The rearrangement links TRBV7-9 to TRBJ2-7, with TRBD2 identical over 10 bases. Trimming removed 5 bases from V and 5 bases from J; junction bases left unmatched: 9. Looked up from germline, CDR1 is SEHNR and CDR2 is FQNEAQ (reference sequence). This CDR3 region has 15 residues. CDR3 bases: TGTGCCAGCAGCGGTAGCGGGGGGCCGCTGGACGAGCAGTACTTC. Translating it yields CASSGSGGPLDEQYF. Looking up the rest from reference TRBV7-9 and TRBJ2-7 gives the full variable domain: DTGVSQNPRHKITKRGQNVTFRCDPISEHNRLYWYRQTLGQGPEFLTYFQNEAQLEKSRLLSDRFSAERPKGSFSTLEIQRTEQGDSAMYLCASSGSGGPLDEQYFGPGTRLTVT.

The V call is TRBV27, the J call TRBJ1-5; D remains ambiguous. The CDR3 extends over 13 amino acids. The V gene's germline CDR1 is MNHEY and CDR2 SMNVEV (reference sequence). V lost 2 bases to trimming and J lost 6 bases, with 8 bases between them. The CDR3 bases are TGTGCCAGCAGTTTACGGAGTAGTCAGCCCCAGCATTTT. It codes for CASSLRSSQPQHF.

V and J are TRBV2 and TRBJ2-3; 11 bases are a match to TRBD2. Trimming at V came to 6 bases and at J to 1 base, leaving 0 bases not matched to a gene. Germline CDR1 reads SNHLY; CDR2 reads FYNNEI. There are 14 residues in the CDR3. The CDR3 loop reads CASRTSGGTDTQYF. Written as DNA, the CDR3 is TGTGCCAGCAGGACTAGCGGGGGCACAGATACGCAGTATTTT. The variable domain in full, with the rest retrieved from reference TRBV2 and TRBJ2-3, is EPEVTQTPSHQVTQMGQEVILRCVPISNHLYFYWYRQILGQKVEFLVSFYNNEISEKSEIFDDQFSVERPDGSNFTLKIRSTKLEDSAMYFCASRTSGGTDTQYFGPGTRLTVL.

This clone was picked up a small number of times. The CDR3 sequence: CASSLSGSANQPQHF. DNA of the CDR3: TGTGCCAGCAGCTTATCAGGGTCCGCTAATCAGCCCCAGCATTTT. The J gene is TRBJ1-5, the V gene TRBV7-2; D may be TRBD1 (5 bases). The length of the CDR3 is 15 residues. V lost 2 bases to trimming and J lost 4 bases, with 12 bases between them. The germline gives CDR1 SGHTA, CDR2 FQGNSA.